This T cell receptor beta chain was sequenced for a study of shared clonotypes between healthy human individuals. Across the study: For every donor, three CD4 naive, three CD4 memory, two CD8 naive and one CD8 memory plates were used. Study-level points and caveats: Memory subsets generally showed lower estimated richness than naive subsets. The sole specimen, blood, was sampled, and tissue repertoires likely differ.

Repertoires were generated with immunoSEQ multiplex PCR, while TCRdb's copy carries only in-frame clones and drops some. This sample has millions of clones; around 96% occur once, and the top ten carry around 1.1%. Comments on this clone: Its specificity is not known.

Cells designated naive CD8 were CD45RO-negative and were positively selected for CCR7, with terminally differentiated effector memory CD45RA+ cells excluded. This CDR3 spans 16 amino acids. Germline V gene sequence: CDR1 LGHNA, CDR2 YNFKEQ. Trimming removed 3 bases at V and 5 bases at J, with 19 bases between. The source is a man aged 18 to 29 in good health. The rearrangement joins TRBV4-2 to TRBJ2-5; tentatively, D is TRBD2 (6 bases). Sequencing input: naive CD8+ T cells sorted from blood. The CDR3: CASSQSVASVEETQYF. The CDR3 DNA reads TGTGCCAGCAGCCAGTCGGTGGCTAGCGTCGAGGAGACCCAGTACTTC.